The present TCR beta chain was sequenced within a study of cytomegalovirus exposure and HLA in healthy donors. About the research overall: T cells numbering around 200 million yielded 100 million to 120 million unique TCR beta sequences in an earlier analysis. Genotyping of 400 or so donors showed that about 84% belonged to the Caucasian-associated ancestry cluster. General observations from the study: Upon later analysis, HLA-associated TCR beta chains proved more clonally expanded than other, equally common chains. A later analysis by the authors found several of the most significant clusters apparently linked to common viral pathogens.

Vbeta (60) and Jbeta (13) primers were used in the PCR. Clones were sequenced by immunoSEQ multiplex PCR, and TCRdb holds only the in-frame ones, with some missing. The table has 110,000 to 150,000 clones, around 9.7% seen once. Points on this clone: Its specificity is not known.

Germline CDR1 SNHLY, CDR2 FYNNEI. This CDR3 contains 14 residues. Trimming took 4 bases from V and 1 from J, leaving 10 bases between them. Sequenced sample: PBMCs. The sequence came from a man between 50 and 59 years old in good health and CMV-seronegative. The rearrangement links TRBV2 to TRBJ1-1; the D is unclear. CDR3 in amino acids: CASSVETTNTEAFF. The CDR3 region has the DNA TGTGCCAGCAGTGTTGAGACAACGAACACTGAAGCTTTCTTT.